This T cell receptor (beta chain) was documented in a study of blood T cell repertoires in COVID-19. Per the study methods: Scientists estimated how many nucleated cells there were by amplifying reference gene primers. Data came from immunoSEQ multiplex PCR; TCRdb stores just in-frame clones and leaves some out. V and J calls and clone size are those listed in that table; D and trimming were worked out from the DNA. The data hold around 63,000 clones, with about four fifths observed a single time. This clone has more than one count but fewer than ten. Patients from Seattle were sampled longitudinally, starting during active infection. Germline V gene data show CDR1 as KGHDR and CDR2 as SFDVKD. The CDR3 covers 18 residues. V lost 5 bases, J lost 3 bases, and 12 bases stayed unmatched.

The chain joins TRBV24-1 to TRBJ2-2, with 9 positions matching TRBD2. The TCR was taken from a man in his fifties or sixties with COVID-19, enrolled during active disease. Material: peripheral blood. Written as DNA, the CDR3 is TGTGCCACCAGTGCTGGGACCGGCGGGAGGGCCTACACCGGGGAGCTGTTTTTT. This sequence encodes CATSAGTGGRAYTGELFF.